Listed below are T cell receptor beta chains from one sample, sequenced in a study of cytomegalovirus exposure and HLA in healthy donors. Here immunoSEQ multiplex PCR was the method, and the copy in TCRdb shows in-frame clones only, minus some. The table records some 60,000 clones, 75% to 85% of them present only once. The sample was PBMCs. Source of these receptors: a woman between 40 and 50 years old in good health and CMV-seronegative. Each CDR3 is given with its conserved first and last residue. D genes are given only for firm matches. Some rows mark clone size as missing; the rest say once, few, many or name a class of expanded clone.

cdr3_aa: CASRIGGTANEKLFF
cdr3_nt: TGTGCCAGTAGGATCGGGGGGACGGCCAATGAAAAACTGTTTTTT
d_call: -
j_call: TRBJ1-4
clone_size: -
v_call: TRBV19

cdr3_aa: CSLRQGGEVAFF
cdr3_nt: TGCAGCCTTAGACAGGGGGGAGAGGTGGCTTTCTTT
d_call: TRBD1
j_call: TRBJ1-1
clone_size: -
v_call: TRBV29-1

cdr3_aa: CASSLPPPGLADGYEQYF
cdr3_nt: TGTGCCAGCAGTTTACCCCCTCCGGGGCTAGCGGACGGCTACGAGCAGTACTTC
d_call: TRBD2
j_call: TRBJ2-7
clone_size: -
v_call: TRBV28

cdr3_aa: CASSLEPTNYGYTF
cdr3_nt: TGCGCCAGCAGCTTGGAACCTACTAACTATGGCTACACCTTC
d_call: -
j_call: TRBJ1-2
clone_size: -
v_call: TRBV5-1

cdr3_aa: CASSWTGRNQPQHF
cdr3_nt: TGTGCCAGCAGTTGGACAGGGCGCAATCAGCCCCAGCATTTT
d_call: TRBD1
j_call: TRBJ1-5
clone_size: -
v_call: TRBV28

cdr3_aa: CASIPDRGGSPLHF
cdr3_nt: TGTGCCAGCATTCCGGACAGGGGAGGCTCACCCCTCCACTTT
d_call: TRBD1
j_call: TRBJ1-6
clone_size: -
v_call: TRBV6-6

cdr3_aa: CASSRAGLAGYEQYF
cdr3_nt: TGTGCCAGCAGCAGGGCTGGACTAGCGGGCTACGAGCAGTACTTC
d_call: TRBD2
j_call: TRBJ2-7
clone_size: few
v_call: TRBV5-6

cdr3_aa: CASSYQGGNQPQHF
cdr3_nt: TGTGCCAGCAGTTACCAGGGGGGCAATCAGCCCCAGCATTTT
d_call: TRBD1
j_call: TRBJ1-5
clone_size: once
v_call: TRBV6-6

cdr3_aa: CASSPGQGPDTQYF
cdr3_nt: TGTGCCAGCAGCCCAGGACAGGGACCAGATACGCAGTATTTT
d_call: TRBD1
j_call: TRBJ2-3
clone_size: -
v_call: TRBV5-4

cdr3_aa: CAISESKGQETQYF
cdr3_nt: TGTGCCATCAGTGAGTCTAAGGGGCAAGAGACCCAGTACTTC
d_call: -
j_call: TRBJ2-5
clone_size: -
v_call: TRBV10-3

cdr3_aa: CASSRTTGNYGYTF
cdr3_nt: TGTGCCAGCAGTAGAACCACAGGGAACTATGGCTACACCTTC
d_call: -
j_call: TRBJ1-2
clone_size: few
v_call: TRBV27

cdr3_aa: CASSLPTGVIEEAFF
cdr3_nt: TGTGCCAGCAGTTTACCGACAGGGGTCATAGAAGAAGCTTTCTTT
d_call: TRBD1
j_call: TRBJ1-1
clone_size: -
v_call: TRBV28

cdr3_aa: CSVSRTGKPDTQYF
cdr3_nt: TGCAGCGTGTCGAGGACAGGGAAACCAGATACGCAGTATTTT
d_call: TRBD1
j_call: TRBJ2-3
clone_size: -
v_call: TRBV29-1

cdr3_aa: CASSLAVQSSYTF
cdr3_nt: TGCGCCAGCAGCTTGGCCGTACAGAGCAGCTACACCTTC
d_call: -
j_call: TRBJ1-2
clone_size: once
v_call: TRBV5-1

cdr3_aa: CASSDRVSNQPQHF
cdr3_nt: TGCGCCAGCAGCGACAGGGTCTCCAATCAGCCCCAGCATTTT
d_call: TRBD1
j_call: TRBJ1-5
clone_size: -
v_call: TRBV10-2

cdr3_aa: CASSERTGDTEAFF
cdr3_nt: TGTGCCAGCAGCGAACGGACAGGGGACACTGAAGCTTTCTTT
d_call: TRBD1
j_call: TRBJ1-1
clone_size: -
v_call: TRBV9

cdr3_aa: CASSPGLAGGTRTDTQYF
cdr3_nt: TGTGCCAGCTCACCAGGACTAGCGGGAGGGACCCGCACAGATACGCAGTATTTT
d_call: TRBD2
j_call: TRBJ2-3
clone_size: -
v_call: TRBV18

cdr3_aa: CATSQLSGRAPFEQFF
cdr3_nt: TGTGCCACCAGCCAACTTAGCGGGAGGGCTCCATTTGAGCAGTTCTTC
d_call: TRBD2
j_call: TRBJ2-1
clone_size: once
v_call: TRBV15

cdr3_aa: CASSPQDRGHGYTF
cdr3_nt: TGTGCCAGCAGCCCCCAGGACAGGGGGCATGGCTACACCTTC
d_call: TRBD1
j_call: TRBJ1-2
clone_size: -
v_call: TRBV7-2

cdr3_aa: CASSFDRDFSNQPQHF
cdr3_nt: TGTGCCAGCAGTTTTGACAGGGATTTTAGCAATCAGCCCCAGCATTTT
d_call: TRBD1
j_call: TRBJ1-5
clone_size: -
v_call: TRBV28

cdr3_aa: CASSFQGKNTGELFF
cdr3_nt: TGCGCCAGCAGCTTTCAGGGGAAGAACACCGGGGAGCTGTTTTTT
d_call: -
j_call: TRBJ2-2
clone_size: -
v_call: TRBV5-1

cdr3_aa: CASSPSGFYNEQFF
cdr3_nt: TGTGCCAGCAGCCCTAGCGGCTTTTACAATGAGCAGTTCTTC
d_call: TRBD2
j_call: TRBJ2-1
clone_size: -
v_call: TRBV6-7

cdr3_aa: CASSEVGGSYNEQFF
cdr3_nt: TGTGCCAGCAGTGAAGTGGGCGGGTCATACAATGAGCAGTTCTTC
d_call: -
j_call: TRBJ2-1
clone_size: -
v_call: TRBV6-1

cdr3_aa: CASSEQGAYYGYTF
cdr3_nt: TGTGCCAGCAGTGAACAGGGGGCTTACTATGGCTACACCTTC
d_call: TRBD1
j_call: TRBJ1-2
clone_size: once
v_call: TRBV6-1

cdr3_aa: CASTRRRGLGEQYF
cdr3_nt: TGTGCCAGCACCAGGCGGAGGGGGCTGGGGGAGCAGTACTTC
d_call: -
j_call: TRBJ2-7
clone_size: -
v_call: TRBV2

cdr3_aa: CASTDQGAAEAFF
cdr3_nt: TGTGCCAGCACAGACCAGGGGGCAGCTGAAGCTTTCTTT
d_call: TRBD1
j_call: TRBJ1-1
clone_size: -
v_call: TRBV2